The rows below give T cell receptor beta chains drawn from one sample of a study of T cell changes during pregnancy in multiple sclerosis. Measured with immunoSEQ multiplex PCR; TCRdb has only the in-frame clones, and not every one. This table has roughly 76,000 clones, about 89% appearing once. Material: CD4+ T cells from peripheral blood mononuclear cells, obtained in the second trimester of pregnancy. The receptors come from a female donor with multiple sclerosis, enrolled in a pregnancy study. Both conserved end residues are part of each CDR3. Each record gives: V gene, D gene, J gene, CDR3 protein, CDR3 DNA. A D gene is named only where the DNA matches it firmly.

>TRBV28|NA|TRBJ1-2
CASNPRGDGYTF
TGTGCCAGCAACCCCAGGGGTGACGGCTACACCTTC
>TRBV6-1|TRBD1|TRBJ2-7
CASSRDRGIDEQYF
TGTGCCAGCAGCCGGGACAGGGGAATTGACGAGCAGTACTTC
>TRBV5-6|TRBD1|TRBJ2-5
CASSGWDRAEQTQYF
TGTGCCAGCAGCGGGTGGGACAGGGCTGAACAGACCCAGTACTTC
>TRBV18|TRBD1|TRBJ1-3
CASSSDMTGVANTIYF
TGTGCCAGCTCGTCGGATATGACAGGGGTGGCAAACACCATATATTTT
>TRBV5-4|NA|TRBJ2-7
CASSFPGGRTYEQYF
TGTGCCAGCAGCTTCCCCGGCGGCCGGACCTACGAGCAGTACTTC
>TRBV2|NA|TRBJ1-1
CASRYQINTEAFF
TGTGCCAGCAGGTACCAGATAAACACTGAAGCTTTCTTT
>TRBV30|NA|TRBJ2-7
CAWPDSGGEYF
TGTGCCTGGCCGGACTCGGGGGGCGAGTACTTC
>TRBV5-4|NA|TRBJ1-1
CASSLAGFTEAFF
TGTGCCAGCAGCTTGGCGGGGTTCACTGAAGCTTTCTTT
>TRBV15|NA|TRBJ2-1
CATSRGGGRNNEQFF
TGTGCCACCAGCAGAGGTGGGGGCCGAAACAATGAGCAGTTCTTC
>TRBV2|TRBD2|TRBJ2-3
CASKNQLAGGPDTQYF
TGTGCCAGCAAGAATCAGCTAGCGGGGGGGCCAGATACGCAGTATTTT
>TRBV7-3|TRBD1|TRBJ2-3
CASSLTGTGGAVDTQYF
TGTGCCAGCAGCTTAACAGGGACAGGGGGCGCGGTAGATACGCAGTATTTT
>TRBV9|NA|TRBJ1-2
CASSVLSSGNYGYTF
TGTGCCAGCAGCGTCCTCAGTTCGGGGAACTATGGCTACACCTTC
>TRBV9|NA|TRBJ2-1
CASSIGWSGRNNEQFF
TGTGCCAGCAGCATAGGCTGGAGCGGTCGAAACAATGAGCAGTTCTTC
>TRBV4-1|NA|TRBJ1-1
CASSQAGVTEAFF
TGCGCCAGCAGCCAAGCCGGGGTCACTGAAGCTTTCTTT
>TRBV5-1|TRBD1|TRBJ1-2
CASSLQPGQGFGYTF
TGCGCCAGCAGCTTGCAGCCGGGACAGGGGTTTGGCTACACCTTC
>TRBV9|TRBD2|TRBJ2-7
CASSPRTSGSYEQYF
TGTGCCAGCAGTCCCAGGACTAGCGGCTCCTACGAGCAGTACTTC